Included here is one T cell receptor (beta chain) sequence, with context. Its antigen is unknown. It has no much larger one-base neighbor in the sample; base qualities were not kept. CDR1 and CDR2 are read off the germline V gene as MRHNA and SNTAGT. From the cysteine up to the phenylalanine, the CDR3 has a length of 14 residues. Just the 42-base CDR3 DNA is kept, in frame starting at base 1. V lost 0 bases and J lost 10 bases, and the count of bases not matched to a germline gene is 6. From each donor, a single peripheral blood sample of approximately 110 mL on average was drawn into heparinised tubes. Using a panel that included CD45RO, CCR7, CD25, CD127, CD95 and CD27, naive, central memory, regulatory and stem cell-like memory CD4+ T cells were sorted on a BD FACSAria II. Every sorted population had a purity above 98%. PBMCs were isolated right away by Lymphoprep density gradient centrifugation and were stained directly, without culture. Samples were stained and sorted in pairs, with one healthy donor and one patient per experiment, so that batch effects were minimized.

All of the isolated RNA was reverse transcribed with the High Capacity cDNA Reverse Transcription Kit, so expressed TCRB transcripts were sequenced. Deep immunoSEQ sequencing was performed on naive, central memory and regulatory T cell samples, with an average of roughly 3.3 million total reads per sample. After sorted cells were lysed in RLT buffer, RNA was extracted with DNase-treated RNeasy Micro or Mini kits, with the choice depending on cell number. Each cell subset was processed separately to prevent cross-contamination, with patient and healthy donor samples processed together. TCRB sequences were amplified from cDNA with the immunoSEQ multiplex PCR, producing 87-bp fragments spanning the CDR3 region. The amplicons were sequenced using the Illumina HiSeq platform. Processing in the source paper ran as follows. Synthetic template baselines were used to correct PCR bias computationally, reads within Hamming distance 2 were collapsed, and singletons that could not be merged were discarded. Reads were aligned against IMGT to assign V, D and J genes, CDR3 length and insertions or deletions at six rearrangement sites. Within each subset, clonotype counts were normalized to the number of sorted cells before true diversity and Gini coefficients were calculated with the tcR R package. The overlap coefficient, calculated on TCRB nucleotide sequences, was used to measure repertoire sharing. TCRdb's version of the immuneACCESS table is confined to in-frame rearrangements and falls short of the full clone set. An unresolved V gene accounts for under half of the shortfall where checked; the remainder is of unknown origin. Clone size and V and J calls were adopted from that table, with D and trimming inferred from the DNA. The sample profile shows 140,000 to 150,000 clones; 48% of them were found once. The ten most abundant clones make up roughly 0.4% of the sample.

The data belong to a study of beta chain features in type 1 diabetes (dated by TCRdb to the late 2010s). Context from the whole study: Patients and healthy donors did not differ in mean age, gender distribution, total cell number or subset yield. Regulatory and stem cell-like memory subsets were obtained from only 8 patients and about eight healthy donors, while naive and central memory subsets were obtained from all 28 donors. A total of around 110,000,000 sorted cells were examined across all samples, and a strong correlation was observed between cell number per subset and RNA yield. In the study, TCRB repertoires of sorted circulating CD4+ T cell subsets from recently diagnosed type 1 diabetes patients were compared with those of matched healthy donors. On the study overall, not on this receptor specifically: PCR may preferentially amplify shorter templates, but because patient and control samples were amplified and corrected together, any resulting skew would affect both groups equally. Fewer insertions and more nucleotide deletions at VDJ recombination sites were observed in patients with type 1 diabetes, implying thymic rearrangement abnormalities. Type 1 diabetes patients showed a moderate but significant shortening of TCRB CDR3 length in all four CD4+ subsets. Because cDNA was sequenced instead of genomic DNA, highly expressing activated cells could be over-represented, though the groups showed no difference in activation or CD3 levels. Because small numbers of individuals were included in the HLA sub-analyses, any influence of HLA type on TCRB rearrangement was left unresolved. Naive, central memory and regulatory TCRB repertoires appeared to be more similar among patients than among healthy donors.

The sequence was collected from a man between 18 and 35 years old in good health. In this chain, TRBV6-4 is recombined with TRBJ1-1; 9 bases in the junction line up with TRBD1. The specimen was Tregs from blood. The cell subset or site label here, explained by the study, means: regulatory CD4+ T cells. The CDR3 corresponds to CASSDSGTGSRAFF. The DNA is TGTGCCAGCAGTGACTCTGGGACAGGGAGTCGAGCTTTCTTT.